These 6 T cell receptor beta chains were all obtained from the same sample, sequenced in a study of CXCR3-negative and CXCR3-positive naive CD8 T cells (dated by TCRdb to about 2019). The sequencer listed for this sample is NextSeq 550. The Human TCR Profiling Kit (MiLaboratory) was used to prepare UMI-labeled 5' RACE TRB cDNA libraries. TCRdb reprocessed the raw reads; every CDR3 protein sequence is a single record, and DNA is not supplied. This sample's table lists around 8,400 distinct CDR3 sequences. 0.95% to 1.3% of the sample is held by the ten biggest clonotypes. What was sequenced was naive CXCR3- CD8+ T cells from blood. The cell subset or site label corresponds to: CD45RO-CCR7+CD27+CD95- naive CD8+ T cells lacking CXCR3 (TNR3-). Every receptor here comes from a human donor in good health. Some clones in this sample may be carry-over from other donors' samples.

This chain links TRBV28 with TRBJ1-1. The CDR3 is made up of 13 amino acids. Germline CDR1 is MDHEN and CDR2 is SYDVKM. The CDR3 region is CASRENMNTEAFF.

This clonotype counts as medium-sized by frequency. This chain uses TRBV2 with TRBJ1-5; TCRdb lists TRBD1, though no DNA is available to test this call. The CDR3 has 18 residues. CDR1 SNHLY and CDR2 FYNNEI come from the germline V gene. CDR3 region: CASSEGFIGVRGDQPQHF.

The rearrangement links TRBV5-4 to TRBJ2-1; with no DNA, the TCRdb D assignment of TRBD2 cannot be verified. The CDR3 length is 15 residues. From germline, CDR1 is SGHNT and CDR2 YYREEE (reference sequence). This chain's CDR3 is CASSLDFSGNNEQFF.

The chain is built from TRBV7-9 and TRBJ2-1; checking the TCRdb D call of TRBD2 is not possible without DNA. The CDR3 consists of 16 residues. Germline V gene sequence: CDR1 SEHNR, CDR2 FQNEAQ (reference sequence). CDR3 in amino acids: CASSSRLAGGYNEQFF.

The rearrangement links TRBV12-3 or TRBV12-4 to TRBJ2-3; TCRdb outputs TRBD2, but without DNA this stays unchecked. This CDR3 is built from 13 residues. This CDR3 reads CASSGTPVDTQYF.

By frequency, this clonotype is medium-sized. The CDR3: CATSRAGWEQYF. The rearrangement uses TRBV15 and TRBJ2-7. This CDR3 contains 12 residues. Germline values: CDR1 LNHNV, CDR2 YYDKDF (reference sequence).